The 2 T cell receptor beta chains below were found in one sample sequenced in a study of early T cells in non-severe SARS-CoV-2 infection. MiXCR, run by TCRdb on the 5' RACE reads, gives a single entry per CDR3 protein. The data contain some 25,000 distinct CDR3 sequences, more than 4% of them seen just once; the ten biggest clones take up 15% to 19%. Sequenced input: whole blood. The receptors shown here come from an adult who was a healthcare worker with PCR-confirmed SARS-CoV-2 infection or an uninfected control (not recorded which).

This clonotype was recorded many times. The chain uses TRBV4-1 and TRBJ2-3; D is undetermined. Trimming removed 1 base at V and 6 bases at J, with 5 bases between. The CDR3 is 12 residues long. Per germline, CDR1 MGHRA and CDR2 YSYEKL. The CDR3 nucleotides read TGCGCCAGCAGCCAAGGATTTGATACGCAGTATTTT. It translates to CASSQGFDTQYF.

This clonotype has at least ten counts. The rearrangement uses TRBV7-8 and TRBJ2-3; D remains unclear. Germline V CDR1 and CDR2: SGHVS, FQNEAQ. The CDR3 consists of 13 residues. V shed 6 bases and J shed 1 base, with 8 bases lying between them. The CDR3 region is CASRRAGTDTQYF. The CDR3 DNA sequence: TGTGCCAGCAGACGAGCAGGCACAGATACGCAGTATTTT.